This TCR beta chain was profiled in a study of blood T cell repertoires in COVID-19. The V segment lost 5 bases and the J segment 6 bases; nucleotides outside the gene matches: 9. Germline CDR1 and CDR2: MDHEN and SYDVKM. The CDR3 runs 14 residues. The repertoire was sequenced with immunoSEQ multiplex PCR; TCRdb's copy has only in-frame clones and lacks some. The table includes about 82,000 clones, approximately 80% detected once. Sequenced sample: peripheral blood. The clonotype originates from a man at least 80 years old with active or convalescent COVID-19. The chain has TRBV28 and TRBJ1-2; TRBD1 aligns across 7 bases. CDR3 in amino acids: CASSPPGQPHGYTF. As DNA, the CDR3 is TGTGCCAGCAGTCCCCCGGGACAGCCACATGGCTACACCTTC.